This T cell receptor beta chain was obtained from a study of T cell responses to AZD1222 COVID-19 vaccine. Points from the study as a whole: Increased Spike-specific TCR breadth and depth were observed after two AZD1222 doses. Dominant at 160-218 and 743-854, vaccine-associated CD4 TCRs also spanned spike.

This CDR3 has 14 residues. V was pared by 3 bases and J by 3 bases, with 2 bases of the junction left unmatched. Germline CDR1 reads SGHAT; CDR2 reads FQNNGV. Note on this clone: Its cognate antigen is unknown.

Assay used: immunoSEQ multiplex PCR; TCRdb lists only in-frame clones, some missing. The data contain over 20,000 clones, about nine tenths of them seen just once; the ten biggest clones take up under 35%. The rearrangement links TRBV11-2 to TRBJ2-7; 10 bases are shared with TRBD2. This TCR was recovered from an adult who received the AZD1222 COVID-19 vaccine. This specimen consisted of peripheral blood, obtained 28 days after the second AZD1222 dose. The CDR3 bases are TGTGCCAGCAGCTTGGGACTAGCGCTCTACGAGCAGTACTTC. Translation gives CASSLGLALYEQYF.